This T cell receptor (beta chain) emerged from a study of vaccination effects on CD4 cells after COVID-19. Across the study: Pools of viral peptides were used by the ViraFEST assay to expand antigen-specific CD4+ T cells ahead of sequencing. Findings of the study overall: The study found marked clonal contraction of infection- and vaccine-induced clones late after vaccination. Within healthy vaccinees, only 1 of 255 vaccine-induced clones displayed cross-reactivity with common cold coronaviruses.

After more than 8 days in culture, the CD4+ T cells were isolated. Either the BNT162b2 or mRNA-1273 vaccine was given to participants in two doses. Nucleocapsid antibodies stayed negative before and after vaccination, showing no earlier SARS-CoV-2 infection. Only a few counts were recorded for this clone. Its antigen is currently unknown. The table came from immunoSEQ multiplex PCR; TCRdb's copy has only in-frame clones and leaves some out. The sample contains some 60,000 clones, about four fifths of which appear only once. This sequence originates from a human donor who received a COVID-19 vaccine. The sample was CD4+ T cells from PBMCs cultured without peptide, taken after COVID-19 vaccination.

The CDR3 bases are TGTGCCAGCCGGATAGGTGGGCGGGCTGAAGCTTTCTTT. Translating gives CASRIGGRAEAFF. This chain connects TRBV5-4 to TRBJ1-1, with unresolved D. CDR3 length: 13 residues. V gave up 7 bases and J gave up 6 bases, with 16 bases separating them. Looked up from germline, CDR1 is SGHNT and CDR2 is YYREEE (reference sequence). The full variable domain, with the rest looked up from reference TRBV5-4 and TRBJ1-1, is ETGVTQSPTHLIKTRGQQVTLRCSSQSGHNTVSWYQQALGQGPQFIFQYYREEENGRGNFPPRFSGLQFPNYSSELNVNALELDDSALYLCASRIGGRAEAFFGQGTRLTVV.